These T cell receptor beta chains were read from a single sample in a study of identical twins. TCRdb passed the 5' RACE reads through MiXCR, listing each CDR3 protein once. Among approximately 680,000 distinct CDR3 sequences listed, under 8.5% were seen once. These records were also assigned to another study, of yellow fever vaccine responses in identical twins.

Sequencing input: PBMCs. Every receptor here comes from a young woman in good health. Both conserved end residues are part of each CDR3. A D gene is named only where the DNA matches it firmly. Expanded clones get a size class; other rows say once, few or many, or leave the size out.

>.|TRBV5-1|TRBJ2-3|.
TGCGCCAGCAGCTTGCCCGACTCAAGAGGCACAGATACGCAGTATTTT
CASSLPDSRGTDTQYF
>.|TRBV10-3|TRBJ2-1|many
TGTGCCATCAGTGTCGGGAATGAGCAGTTCTTC
CAISVGNEQFF
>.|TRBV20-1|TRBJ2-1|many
TGCAGTGCTAGAGCCTCAAACAATGAGCAGTTCTTC
CSARASNNEQFF
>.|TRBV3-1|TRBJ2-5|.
TGTGCCAGCGGCCAAGAGGACACCCAAGAGACCCAGTACTTC
CASGQEDTQETQYF
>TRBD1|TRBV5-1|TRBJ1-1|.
TGCGCCAGCAGCTCAGGACAGGGAGGGAACTCTGAAGCTTTCTTT
CASSSGQGGNSEAFF
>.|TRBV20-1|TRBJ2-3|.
TGCAGTGCTCCTCAGACTAGTCACCCAGATACGCAGTATTTT
CSAPQTSHPDTQYF
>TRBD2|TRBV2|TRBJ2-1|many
TGTGCCAGCAGTGAATCGCTAGCGGGAGGTGCTGAGCAGTTCTTC
CASSESLAGGAEQFF
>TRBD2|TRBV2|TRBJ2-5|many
TGTGCCAGCAGTGAAGAAGGGGGACTAGGGGAGACCCAGTACTTC
CASSEEGGLGETQYF
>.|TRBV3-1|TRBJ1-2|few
TGTGCCAGCAGCCAATTGGCCGGGGGGCCCAACTATGGCTACACCTTC
CASSQLAGGPNYGYTF
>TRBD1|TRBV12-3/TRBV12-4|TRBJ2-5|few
TGTGCCAGCAGGGGGACAGGGGGCCGGTACTTC
CASRGTGGRYF
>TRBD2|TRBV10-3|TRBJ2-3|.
TGTGCCATCAGTGAGTCGTGGGCGGGAGAGTTCACAGATACGCAGTATTTT
CAISESWAGEFTDTQYF
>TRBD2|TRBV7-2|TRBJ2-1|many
TGTGCCAGCAGCAGGACTAGCTCCAATGAGCAGTTCTTC
CASSRTSSNEQFF
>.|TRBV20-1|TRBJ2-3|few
TGCAGTGCTAGGATCTATAGGGCGGATGGCACAGATACGCAGTATTTT
CSARIYRADGTDTQYF
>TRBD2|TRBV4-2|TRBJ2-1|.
TGTGCCAGCAGCCAAGATGAGTCAGCGGGGGGGTTTGAGCAGTTCTTC
CASSQDESAGGFEQFF
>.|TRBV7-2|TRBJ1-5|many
TGTGCCAGCAGCTTGAGTCAGCCCCAGCATTTT
CASSLSQPQHF
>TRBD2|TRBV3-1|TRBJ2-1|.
TGTGCCAGCAGCCAAGATCCCTCTAGCGGGAGAGGGAATGAGCAGTTCTTC
CASSQDPSSGRGNEQFF
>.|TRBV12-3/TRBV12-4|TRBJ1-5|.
TGTGCCAGCACCAGGGGCACCAATCAGCCCCAGCATTTT
CASTRGTNQPQHF
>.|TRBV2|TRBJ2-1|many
TGTGCCAGCAGTGTTAAGGCGCGGGATGAGCAGTTCTTC
CASSVKARDEQFF
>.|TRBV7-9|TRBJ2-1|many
TGTGCCAGCAGCCATCTCGGGTCCTACAATGAGCAGTTCTTC
CASSHLGSYNEQFF
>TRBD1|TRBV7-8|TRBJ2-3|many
TGTGCCAGCAGTTTAAAGACAGGGATTACAGATACGCAGTATTTT
CASSLKTGITDTQYF
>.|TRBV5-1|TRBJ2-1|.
TGCGCCAGCAGCTTACCCGATAACAATGAGCAGTTCTTC
CASSLPDNNEQFF
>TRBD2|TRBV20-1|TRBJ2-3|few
TGCACCGCAGTTGCCGGGACTAACACAGATACGCAGTATTTT
CTAVAGTNTDTQYF
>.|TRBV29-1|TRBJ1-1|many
TGCAGCGTTGTTGTGGGGCAGAACACTGAAGCTTTCTTT
CSVVVGQNTEAFF
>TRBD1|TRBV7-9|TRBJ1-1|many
TGTGCCAGCAGCCCCTGGGGACAGGGTCTAGCTGAAGCTTTCTTT
CASSPWGQGLAEAFF
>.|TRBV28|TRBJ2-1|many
TGTGCCAGCAGTCAACCGGGGACATTTTACAATGAGCAGTTCTTC
CASSQPGTFYNEQFF
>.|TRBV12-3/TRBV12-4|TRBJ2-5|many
TGTGCCAGCAGTCCCTCCTGGGAGACCCAGTACTTC
CASSPSWETQYF
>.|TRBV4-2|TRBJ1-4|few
TGTGCCAGCAGCCAAGAAGAGGGGGGCGCTGAAAAACTGTTTTTT
CASSQEEGGAEKLFF
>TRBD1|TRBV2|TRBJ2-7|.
TGTGCCAGCAGTGAATGGGGACAGGGGGCCTACGAGCAGTACTTC
CASSEWGQGAYEQYF
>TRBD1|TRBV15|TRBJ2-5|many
TGTGCCACCAGGCCGGGACAGGGCGAAGTAGAGGCGGAGACCCAGTACTTC
CATRPGQGEVEAETQYF
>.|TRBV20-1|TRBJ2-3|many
TGCAGTGCTACTCAGGCGGATACGCAGTATTTT
CSATQADTQYF
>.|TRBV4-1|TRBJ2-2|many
TGCGCCAGCAGCCAGCATTCGGCTGGGGAGCTGTTTTTT
CASSQHSAGELFF
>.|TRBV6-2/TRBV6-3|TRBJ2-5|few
TGTGCCAGCAGTTACGTAGGGACCGCAAGCAAGACCCAGTACTTC
CASSYVGTASKTQYF
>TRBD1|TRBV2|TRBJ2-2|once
TGTGCCAGCAGTGGCATAGGGGGCTCGTACACCGGGGAGCTGTTTTTT
CASSGIGGSYTGELFF
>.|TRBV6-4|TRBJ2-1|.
TGTGCCAGCAGTGACGGGGAGGAATCCTACAATGAGCAGTTCTTC
CASSDGEESYNEQFF
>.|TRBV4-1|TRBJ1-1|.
TGCGCCAGCAGCCGCGGACCCGGGACGGTGAACACTGAAGCTTTCTTT
CASSRGPGTVNTEAFF
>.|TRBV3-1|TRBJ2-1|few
TGTGCCAGCAGCCAAAACCCACAGGGATACAATGAGCAGTTCTTC
CASSQNPQGYNEQFF
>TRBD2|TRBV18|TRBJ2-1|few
TGTGCCAGCTCCCGGACTAGCGGGAGTTTCAATGAGCAGTTCTTC
CASSRTSGSFNEQFF
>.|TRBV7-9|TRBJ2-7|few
TGTGCCACCCTCCTAGCCGGCGAGCAGTACTTC
CATLLAGEQYF
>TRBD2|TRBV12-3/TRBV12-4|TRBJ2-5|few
TGTGCCAGCAGTTTACCCTCGGGGAGTAGCGGGGGGGAGACCCAGTACTTC
CASSLPSGSSGGETQYF
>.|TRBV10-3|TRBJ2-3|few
TGTGCCATCAGAGGAGGGGGGGCCTCCACAGATACGCAGTATTTT
CAIRGGGASTDTQYF
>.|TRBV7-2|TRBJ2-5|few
TGTGCCAGCAGCGTCAGATCAGGTCCCCAAGAGACCCAGTACTTC
CASSVRSGPQETQYF
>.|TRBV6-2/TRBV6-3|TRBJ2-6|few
TGTGCCAGCAGTTACCGAGTATCCCCCCGGCCACTTAGGGCATCTGGGGCCAACGTCCTGACTTTC
CASSYRVSPRPLRASGANVLTF
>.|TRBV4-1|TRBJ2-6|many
TGCGCCAGCAGCCCAGGAGGGGGCTCTGGGGCCAACGTCCTGACTTTC
CASSPGGGSGANVLTF
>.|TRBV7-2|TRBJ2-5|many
TGTGCCAGCAGCAATCACCCGATGACTAGTTCACAAGAGACCCAGTACTTC
CASSNHPMTSSQETQYF
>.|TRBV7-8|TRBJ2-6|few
TGTGCCAGCCGCCTTCGACAGGTCCCACACTCTGGGGCCAACGTCCTGACTTTC
CASRLRQVPHSGANVLTF
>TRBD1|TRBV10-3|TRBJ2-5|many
TGTGCCATCAGTGATAGGGGGCGAGAGACCCAGTACTTC
CAISDRGRETQYF
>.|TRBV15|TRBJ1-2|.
TGTGCCACCAGCAGAGACAGGGTGGGGGGCTACACCTTC
CATSRDRVGGYTF
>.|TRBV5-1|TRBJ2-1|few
TGCGCCAGCTGCAGGGGACTCGTCTACAATGAGCAGTTCTTC
CASCRGLVYNEQFF
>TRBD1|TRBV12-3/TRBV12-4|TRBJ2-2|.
TGTGCCAGCACCGGACAGGGTAACTCCGGGGAGCTGTTTTTT
CASTGQGNSGELFF
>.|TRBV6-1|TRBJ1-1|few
TGTGCCAGCAGTGAAGCGGCCTTGAACACTGAAGCTTTCTTT
CASSEAALNTEAFF
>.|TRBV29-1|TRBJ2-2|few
TGCAGCGTTGTACACGGGAGAGGGAGCGGGGAGCTGTTTTTT
CSVVHGRGSGELFF
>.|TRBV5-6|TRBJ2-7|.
TGTGCCAGCAGCTTGTTTTCCAGGGGCCCCATGCTTGAGTACTTC
CASSLFSRGPMLEYF
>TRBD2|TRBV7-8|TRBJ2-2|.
TGTGCCAGCAGCTTAGAGCGGGGGGGCCTCGGGGAGCTGTTTTTT
CASSLERGGLGELFF
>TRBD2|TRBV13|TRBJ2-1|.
TGTGCCAGCAGCTTACGCCCAGATAAGCGGGGGGGCACCTATGAGCAGTTCTTC
CASSLRPDKRGGTYEQFF
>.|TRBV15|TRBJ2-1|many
TGTGCCACCAGCAAGAGGGCAATATACGCTGTGCACAATGAGCAGTTCTTC
CATSKRAIYAVHNEQFF